One and the same sample provided the 3 T cell receptor beta chains below, sequenced in a study of cytomegalovirus exposure and HLA in healthy donors. Primers included in the PCR were 60 Vbeta and 13 Jbeta primers. Sequencing was performed with immunoSEQ multiplex PCR; in TCRdb, only in-frame clones are kept and a portion is missing. The repertoire holds roughly 190,000 clones, around 83% seen once, with 1.5% to 2% in the top ten. Sequenced material: PBMCs. The receptors stem from a man in his forties or fifties in good health and CMV-seropositive.

J is TRBJ1-2 and V is TRBV28, with no clear D. In germline, CDR1 is MDHEN, CDR2 SYDVKM. V was shortened by 7 bases and J by 7 bases, with 13 bases between the two germline ends. The CDR3 sequence is 12 residues long. DNA for the CDR3: TGTGCCAGCACCCCCCGGAAGCGTGGCTACACCTTC. Translated: CASTPRKRGYTF.

The chain joins TRBV5-1 to TRBJ2-7; D may be TRBD1 (5 bases). In germline, CDR1 is SGHRS, CDR2 YFSETQ. The V end lost 4 bases, the J end lost 6 bases, and 14 bases lay between the germline ends. The CDR3 runs 13 residues. CDR3 sequence (DNA): TGCGCCAGCAGCAAGGGGAACCTCGGCGAGCAGTACTTC. Its protein is CASSKGNLGEQYF.

The V and J genes are TRBV5-1 and TRBJ2-7; 13 bases are shared with TRBD2. From germline, CDR1 is SGHRS and CDR2 YFSETQ. The trim removed 2 bases at V and 5 bases at J, leaving 1 base unmatched. CDR3 length: 14 amino acids. CDR3 DNA: TGCGCCAGCAGCTTCGGACTAGCGGGAGACGAGCAGTACTTC. Translation gives CASSFGLAGDEQYF.